The source of this T cell receptor (beta chain) is a study of cytomegalovirus exposure and HLA in healthy donors. Study conclusions and caveats: Presence/absence analyses assumed roughly uniform sequencing depth across donors, which may not hold.

Trimming took off 2 bases at V and 0 bases at J, with 11 bases between the two ends. The germline V gene has CDR1 SGHTA and CDR2 FQGTGA. CDR3 length equals 16 residues. Points on this clone: Antigen unknown.

PCR amplification relied on 60 Vbeta primers (plus 13 Jbeta primers). Sequencing was performed with immunoSEQ multiplex PCR; in TCRdb, only in-frame clones are kept and a portion is missing. The repertoire includes over 85,000 clones, 67% of them detected once, and 2.1% sits in the top ten. The TCR comes from a man aged 30 to 39 in good health and CMV-seronegative. Input material: PBMCs. The chain is built from TRBV7-3 and TRBJ1-3, with no clear D. The CDR3 sequence is CASSLGRPFSGNTIYF. CDR3 in DNA: TGTGCCAGCAGCTTAGGGAGGCCTTTCTCTGGAAACACCATATATTTT.